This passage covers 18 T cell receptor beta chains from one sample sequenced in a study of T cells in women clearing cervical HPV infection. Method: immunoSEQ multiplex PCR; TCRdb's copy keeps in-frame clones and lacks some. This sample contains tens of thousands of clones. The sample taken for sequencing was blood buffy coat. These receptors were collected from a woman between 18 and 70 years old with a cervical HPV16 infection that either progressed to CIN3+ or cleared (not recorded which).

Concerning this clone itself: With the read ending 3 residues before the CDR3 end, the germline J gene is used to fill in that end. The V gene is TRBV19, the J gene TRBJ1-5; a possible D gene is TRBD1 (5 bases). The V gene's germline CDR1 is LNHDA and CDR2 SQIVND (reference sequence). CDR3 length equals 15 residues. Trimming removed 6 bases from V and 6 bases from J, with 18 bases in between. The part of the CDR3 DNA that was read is TGTGCCAGTAGGGGAGGGGCGGAGAGGTTTCAGCCC. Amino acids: CASRGGAERFQP. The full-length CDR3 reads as CASRGGAERFQPQHF.

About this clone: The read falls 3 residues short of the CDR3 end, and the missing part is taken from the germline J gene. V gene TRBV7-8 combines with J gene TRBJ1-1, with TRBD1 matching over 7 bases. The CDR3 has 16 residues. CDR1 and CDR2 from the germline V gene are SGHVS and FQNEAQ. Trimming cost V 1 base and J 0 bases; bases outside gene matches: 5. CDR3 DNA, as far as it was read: TGTGCCAGCAGCTTAGGTCACAGGGGATTGAACACTGAA. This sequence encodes CASSLGHRGLNTE. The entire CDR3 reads CASSLGHRGLNTEAFF.

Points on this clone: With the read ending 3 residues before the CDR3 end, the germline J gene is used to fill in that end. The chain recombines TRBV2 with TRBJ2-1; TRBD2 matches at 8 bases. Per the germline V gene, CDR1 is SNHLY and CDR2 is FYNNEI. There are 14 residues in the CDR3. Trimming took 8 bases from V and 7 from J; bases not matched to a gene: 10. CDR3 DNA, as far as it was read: TGTGCCAGCTTGGTCAGCGGGGGATTGAATGAG. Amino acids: CASLVSGGLNE. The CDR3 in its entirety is CASLVSGGLNEQFF.

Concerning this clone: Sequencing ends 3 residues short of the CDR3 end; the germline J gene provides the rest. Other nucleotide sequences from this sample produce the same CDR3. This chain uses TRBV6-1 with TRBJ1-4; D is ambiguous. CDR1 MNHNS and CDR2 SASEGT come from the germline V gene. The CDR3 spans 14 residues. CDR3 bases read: TGTGCCAGCAGTGTGCAGGAGTATAATTCACCA. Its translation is CASSVQEYNSP. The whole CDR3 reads CASSVQEYNSPLFF.

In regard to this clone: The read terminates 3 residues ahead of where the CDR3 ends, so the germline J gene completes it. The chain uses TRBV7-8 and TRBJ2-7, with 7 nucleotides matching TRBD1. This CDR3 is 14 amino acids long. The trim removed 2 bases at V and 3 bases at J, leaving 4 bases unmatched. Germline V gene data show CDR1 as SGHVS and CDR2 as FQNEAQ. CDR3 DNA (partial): TGTGCCAGCAGCTTAATAGACAGGGTCTACGAG. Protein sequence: CASSLIDRVYE. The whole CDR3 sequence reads CASSLIDRVYEQYF.

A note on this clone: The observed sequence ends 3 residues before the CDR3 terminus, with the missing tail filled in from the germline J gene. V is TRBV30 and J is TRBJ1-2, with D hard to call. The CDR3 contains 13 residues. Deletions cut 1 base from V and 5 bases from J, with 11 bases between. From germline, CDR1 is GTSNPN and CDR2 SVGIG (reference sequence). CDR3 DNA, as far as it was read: TGTGCCTGGAGTGCCGGCAGGATTTATGGC. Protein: CAWSAGRIYG. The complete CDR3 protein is CAWSAGRIYGYTF.

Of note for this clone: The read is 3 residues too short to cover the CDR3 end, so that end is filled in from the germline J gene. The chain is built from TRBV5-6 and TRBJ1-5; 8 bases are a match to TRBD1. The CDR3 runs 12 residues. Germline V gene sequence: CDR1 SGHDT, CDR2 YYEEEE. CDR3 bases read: TGTGCCAGCAGCCCCGGACAGGGACCC. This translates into CASSPGQGP. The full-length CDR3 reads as CASSPGQGPQHF.

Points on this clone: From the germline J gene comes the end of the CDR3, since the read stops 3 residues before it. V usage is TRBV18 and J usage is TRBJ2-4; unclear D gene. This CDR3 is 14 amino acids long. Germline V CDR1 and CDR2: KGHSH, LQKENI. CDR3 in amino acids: CASSSTDPNYGQYF. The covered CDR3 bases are TGTGCCAGCTCGTCCACGGATCCTAACTATGGT.

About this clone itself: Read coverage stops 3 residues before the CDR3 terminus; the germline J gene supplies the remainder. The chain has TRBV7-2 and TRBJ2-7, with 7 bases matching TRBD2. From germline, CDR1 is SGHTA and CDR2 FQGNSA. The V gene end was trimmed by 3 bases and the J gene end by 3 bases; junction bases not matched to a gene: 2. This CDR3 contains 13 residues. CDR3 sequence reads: CASSFGEGYEQYF. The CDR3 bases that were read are TGTGCCAGCAGCTTCGGGGAGGGCTACGAG. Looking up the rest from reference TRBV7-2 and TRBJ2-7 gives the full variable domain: GAGVSQSPSNKVTEKGKDVELRCDPISGHTALYWYRQSLGQGLEFLIYFQGNSAPDKSGLPSDRFSAERTGGSVSTLTIQRTQQEDSAVYLCASSFGEGYEQYFGPGTRLTVT.

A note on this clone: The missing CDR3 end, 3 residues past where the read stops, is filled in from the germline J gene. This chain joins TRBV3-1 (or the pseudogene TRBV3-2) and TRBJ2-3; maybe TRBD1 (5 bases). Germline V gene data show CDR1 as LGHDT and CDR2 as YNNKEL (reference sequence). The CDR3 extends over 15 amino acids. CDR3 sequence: CASSQDQGTQETQYF. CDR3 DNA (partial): TGTGCCAGCAGCCAAGATCAGGGCACTCAAGAGACG.

The CDR3 is CASSIQMNTEAFF. The sequenced CDR3 bases are TGTGCCAGTAGTATCCAGATGAACACTGAA. The chain recombines TRBV19 with TRBJ1-1, with D uncertain. Coverage ceases 3 residues before the CDR3 finishes, and the germline J gene fills in the end. Germline V gene data show CDR1 as LNHDA and CDR2 as SQIVND (reference sequence). The V and J ends lost 3 bases and 0 bases respectively, with 5 bases between them. This CDR3 is built from 13 residues.

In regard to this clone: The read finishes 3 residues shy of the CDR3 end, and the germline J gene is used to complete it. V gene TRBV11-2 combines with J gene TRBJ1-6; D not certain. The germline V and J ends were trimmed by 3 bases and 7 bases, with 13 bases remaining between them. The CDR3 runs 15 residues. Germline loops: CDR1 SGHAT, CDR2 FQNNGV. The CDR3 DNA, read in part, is TGTGCCAGCAGCTTTGAGACGGGGAGCAATTCACCC. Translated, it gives CASSFETGSNSP. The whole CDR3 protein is CASSFETGSNSPLHF.

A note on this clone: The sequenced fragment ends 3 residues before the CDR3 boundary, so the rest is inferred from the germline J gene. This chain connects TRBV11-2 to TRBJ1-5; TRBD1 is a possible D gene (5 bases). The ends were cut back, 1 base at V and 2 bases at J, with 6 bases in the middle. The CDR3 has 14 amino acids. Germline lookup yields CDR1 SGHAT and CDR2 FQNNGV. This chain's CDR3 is CASSLGGGNQPQHF. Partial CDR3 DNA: TGTGCCAGCAGCTTAGGAGGGGGCAATCAGCCC.

The sequenced CDR3 bases are TGTGCCAGCACCCGACAGGTTTCATGGTCACCC. Encoded protein: CASTRQVSWSP. The full CDR3 protein reads CASTRQVSWSPLHF. This chain connects TRBV2 to TRBJ1-6; a weak D match, TRBD1 (6 bases). The DNA ends 3 residues before the CDR3 does, and the rest of the CDR3 is filled in from the germline J gene. In germline, CDR1 is SNHLY, CDR2 FYNNEI. The CDR3 totals 14 residues. Trimming removed 7 bases from V and 10 bases from J, with 17 bases in between. The complete variable domain, with remaining parts taken from reference TRBV2 and TRBJ1-6, reads EPEVTQTPSHQVTQMGQEVILRCVPISNHLYFYWYRQILGQKVEFLVSFYNNEISEKSEIFDDQFSVERPDGSNFTLKIRSTKLEDSAMYFCASTRQVSWSPLHFGNGTRLTVT.

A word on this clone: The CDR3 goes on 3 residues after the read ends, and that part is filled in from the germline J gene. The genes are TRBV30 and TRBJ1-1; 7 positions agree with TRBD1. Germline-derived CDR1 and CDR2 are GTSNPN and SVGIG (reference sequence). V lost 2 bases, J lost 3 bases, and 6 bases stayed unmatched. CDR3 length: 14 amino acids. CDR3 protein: CAWSFEGGYTEAFF. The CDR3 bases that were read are TGTGCCTGGAGTTTTGAAGGGGGCTACACTGAA.

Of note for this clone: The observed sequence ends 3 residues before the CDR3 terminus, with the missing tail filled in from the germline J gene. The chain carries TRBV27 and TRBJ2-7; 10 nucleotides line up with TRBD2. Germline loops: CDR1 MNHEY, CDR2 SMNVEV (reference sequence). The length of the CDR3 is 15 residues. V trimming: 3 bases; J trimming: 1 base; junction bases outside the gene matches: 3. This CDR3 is CASSLASGGSYEQYF. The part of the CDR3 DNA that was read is TGTGCCAGCAGTTTGGCTAGCGGGGGTTCCTACGAG.

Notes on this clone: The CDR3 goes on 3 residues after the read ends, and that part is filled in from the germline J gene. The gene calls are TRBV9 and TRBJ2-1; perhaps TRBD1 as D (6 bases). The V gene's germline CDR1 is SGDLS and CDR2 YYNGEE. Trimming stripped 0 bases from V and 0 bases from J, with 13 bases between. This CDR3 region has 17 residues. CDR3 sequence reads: CASSVATRGNSYNEQFF. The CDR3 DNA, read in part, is TGTGCCAGCAGCGTAGCTACTAGGGGGAACTCCTACAATGAG.

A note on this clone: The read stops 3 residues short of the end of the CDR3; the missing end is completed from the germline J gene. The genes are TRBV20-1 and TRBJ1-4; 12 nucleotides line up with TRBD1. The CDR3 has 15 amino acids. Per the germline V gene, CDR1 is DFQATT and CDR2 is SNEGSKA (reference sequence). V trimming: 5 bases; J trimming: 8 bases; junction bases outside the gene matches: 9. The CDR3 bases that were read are TGCAGTGCTGGGCGGGACAGGGGGCGCGGGGAAAAA. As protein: CSAGRDRGRGEK. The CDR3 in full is CSAGRDRGRGEKLFF.